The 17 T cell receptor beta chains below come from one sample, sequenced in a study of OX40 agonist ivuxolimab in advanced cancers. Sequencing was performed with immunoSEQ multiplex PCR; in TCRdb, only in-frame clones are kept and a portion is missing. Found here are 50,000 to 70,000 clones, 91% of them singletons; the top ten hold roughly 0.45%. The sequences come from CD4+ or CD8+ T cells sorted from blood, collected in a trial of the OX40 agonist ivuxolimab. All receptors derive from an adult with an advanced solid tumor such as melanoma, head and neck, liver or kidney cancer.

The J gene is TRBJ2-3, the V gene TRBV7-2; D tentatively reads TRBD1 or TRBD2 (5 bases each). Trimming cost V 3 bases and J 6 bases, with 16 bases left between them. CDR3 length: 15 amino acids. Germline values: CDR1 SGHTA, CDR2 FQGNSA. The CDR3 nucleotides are TGTGCCAGCAGCTTCGGGGACGTATCGTCTGATACGCAGTATTTT. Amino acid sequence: CASSFGDVSSDTQYF.

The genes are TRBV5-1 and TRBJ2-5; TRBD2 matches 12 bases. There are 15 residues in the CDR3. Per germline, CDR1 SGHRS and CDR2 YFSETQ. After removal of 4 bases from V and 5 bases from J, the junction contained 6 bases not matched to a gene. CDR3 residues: CASSIRTSGKETQYF. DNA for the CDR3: TGCGCCAGCAGCATCCGGACTAGCGGGAAGGAGACCCAGTACTTC.

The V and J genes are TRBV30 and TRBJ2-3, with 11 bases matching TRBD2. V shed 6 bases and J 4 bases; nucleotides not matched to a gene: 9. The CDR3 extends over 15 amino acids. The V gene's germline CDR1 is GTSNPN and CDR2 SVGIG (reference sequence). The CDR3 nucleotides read TGTGCCTGCCTACTAGCGGGAGATATTTCAGATACGCAGTATTTT. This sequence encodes CACLLAGDISDTQYF.

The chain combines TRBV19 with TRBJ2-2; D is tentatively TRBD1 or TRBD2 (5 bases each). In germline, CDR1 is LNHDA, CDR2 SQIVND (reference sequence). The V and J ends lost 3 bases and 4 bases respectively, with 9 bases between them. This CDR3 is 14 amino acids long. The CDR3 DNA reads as TGTGCCAGTAGTATGGTCGGGGCCACCGGGGAGCTGTTTTTT. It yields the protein CASSMVGATGELFF. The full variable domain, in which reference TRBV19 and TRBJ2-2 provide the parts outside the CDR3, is DGGITQSPKYLFRKEGQNVTLSCEQNLNHDAMYWYRQDPGQGLRLIYYSQIVNDFQKGDIAEGYSVSREKKESFPLTVTSAQKNPTAFYLCASSMVGATGELFFGEGSRLTVL.

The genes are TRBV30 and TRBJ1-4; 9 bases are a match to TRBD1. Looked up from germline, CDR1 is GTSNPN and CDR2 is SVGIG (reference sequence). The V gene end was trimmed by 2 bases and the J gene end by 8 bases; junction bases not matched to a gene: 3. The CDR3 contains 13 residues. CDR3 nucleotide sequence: TGTGCCTGGAGTCGACAGGGGGGGGAAAAACTGTTTTTT. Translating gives CAWSRQGGEKLFF.

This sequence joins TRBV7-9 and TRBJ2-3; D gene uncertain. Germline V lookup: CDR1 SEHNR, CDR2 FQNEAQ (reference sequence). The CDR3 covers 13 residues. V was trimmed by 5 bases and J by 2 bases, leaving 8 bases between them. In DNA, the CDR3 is TGTGCCAGCAGCAAACATAACACAGATACGCAGTATTTT. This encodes CASSKHNTDTQYF.

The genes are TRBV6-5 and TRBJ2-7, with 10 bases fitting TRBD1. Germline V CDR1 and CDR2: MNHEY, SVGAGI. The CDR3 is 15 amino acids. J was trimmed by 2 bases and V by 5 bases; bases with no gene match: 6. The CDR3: CASSIRTGGAYEQYF. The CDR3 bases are TGTGCCAGCAGTATCCGGACAGGGGGAGCCTACGAGCAGTACTTC.

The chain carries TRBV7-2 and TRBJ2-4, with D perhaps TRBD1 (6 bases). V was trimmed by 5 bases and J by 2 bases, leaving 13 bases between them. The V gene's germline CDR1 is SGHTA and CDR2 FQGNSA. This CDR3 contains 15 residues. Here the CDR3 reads CASSLQGLTKNIQYF. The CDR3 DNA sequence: TGTGCCAGCAGCCTACAGGGTTTGACCAAAAACATTCAGTACTTC.

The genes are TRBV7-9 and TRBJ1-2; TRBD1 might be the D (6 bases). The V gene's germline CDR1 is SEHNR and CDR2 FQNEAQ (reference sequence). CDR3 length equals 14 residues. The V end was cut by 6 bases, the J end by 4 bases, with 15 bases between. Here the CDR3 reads CASSNVPDSYGYTF. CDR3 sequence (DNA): TGTGCCAGCAGTAACGTGCCGGACAGCTATGGCTACACCTTC.

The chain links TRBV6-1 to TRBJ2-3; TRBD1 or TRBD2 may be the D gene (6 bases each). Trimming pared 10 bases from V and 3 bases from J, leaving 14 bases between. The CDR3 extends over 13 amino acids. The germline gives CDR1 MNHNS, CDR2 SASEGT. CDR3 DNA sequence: TGTGCCACCTCGGAGGGACATACAGATACGCAGTATTTT. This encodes CATSEGHTDTQYF.

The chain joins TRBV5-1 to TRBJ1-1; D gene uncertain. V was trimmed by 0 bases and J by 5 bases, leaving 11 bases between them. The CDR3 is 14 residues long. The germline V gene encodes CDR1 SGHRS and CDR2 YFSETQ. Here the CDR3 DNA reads TGCGCCAGCAGCTTGGGCCAGGTAGTGACTGAAGCTTTCTTT. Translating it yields CASSLGQVVTEAFF.

The CDR3 here is CASSFGAGGVGNYGYTF. CDR3 bases: TGTGCCAGCAGCTTTGGCGCAGGGGGCGTCGGCAACTATGGCTACACCTTC. V gene TRBV11-2 combines with J gene TRBJ1-2; the match to TRBD1 covers 8 bases. V was clipped by 3 bases and J by 2 bases; unmatched bases: 11. The CDR3 is 17 residues long. Germline loops: CDR1 SGHAT, CDR2 FQNNGV. Full variable domain (outside the CDR3, taken from reference TRBV11-2 and TRBJ1-2): EAGVAQSPRYKIIEKRQSVAFWCNPISGHATLYWYQQILGQGPKLLIQFQNNGVVDDSQLPKDRFSAERLKGVDSTLKIQPAKLEDSAVYLCASSFGAGGVGNYGYTFGSGTRLTVV.

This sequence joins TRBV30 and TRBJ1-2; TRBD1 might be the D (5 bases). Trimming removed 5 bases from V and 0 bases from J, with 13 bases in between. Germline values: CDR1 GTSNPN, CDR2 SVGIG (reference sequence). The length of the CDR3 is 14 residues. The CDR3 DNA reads TGTGCCTGGGGGAGCCAGGGAACTAACTATGGCTACACCTTC. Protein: CAWGSQGTNYGYTF. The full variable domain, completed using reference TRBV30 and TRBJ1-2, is SQTIHQWPATLVQPVGSPLSLECTVEGTSNPNLYWYRQAAGRGLQLLFYSVGIGQISSEVPQNLSASRPQDRQFILSSKKLLLSDSGFYLCAWGSQGTNYGYTFGSGTRLTVV.

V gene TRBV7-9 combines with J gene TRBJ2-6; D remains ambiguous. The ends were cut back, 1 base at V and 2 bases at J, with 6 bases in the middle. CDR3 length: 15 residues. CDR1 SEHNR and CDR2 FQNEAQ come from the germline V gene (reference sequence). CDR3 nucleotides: TGTGCCAGCAGCTTAGTAGCTACTGGGGCCAACGTCCTGACTTTC. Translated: CASSLVATGANVLTF.

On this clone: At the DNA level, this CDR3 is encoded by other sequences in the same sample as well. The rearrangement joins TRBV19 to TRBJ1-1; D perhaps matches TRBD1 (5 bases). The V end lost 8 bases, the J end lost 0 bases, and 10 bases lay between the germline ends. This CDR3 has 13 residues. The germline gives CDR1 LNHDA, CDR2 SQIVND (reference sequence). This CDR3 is CASRGRVNTEAFF. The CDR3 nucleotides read TGTGCCAGTCGGGGCAGGGTGAACACTGAAGCTTTCTTT.

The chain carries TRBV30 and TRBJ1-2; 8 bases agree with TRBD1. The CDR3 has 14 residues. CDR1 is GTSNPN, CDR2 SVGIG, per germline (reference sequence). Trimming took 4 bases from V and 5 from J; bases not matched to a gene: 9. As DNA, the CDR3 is TGTGCCTGGAAACACGGGACAGGTACTTATGGCTACACCTTC. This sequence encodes CAWKHGTGTYGYTF.

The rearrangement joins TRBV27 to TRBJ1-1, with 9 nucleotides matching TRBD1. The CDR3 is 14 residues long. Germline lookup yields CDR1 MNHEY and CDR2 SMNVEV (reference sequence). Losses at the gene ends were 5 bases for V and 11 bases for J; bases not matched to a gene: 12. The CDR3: CASSTQGAVVGAFF. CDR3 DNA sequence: TGTGCCAGCAGTACACAGGGGGCGGTTGTGGGGGCTTTCTTT.